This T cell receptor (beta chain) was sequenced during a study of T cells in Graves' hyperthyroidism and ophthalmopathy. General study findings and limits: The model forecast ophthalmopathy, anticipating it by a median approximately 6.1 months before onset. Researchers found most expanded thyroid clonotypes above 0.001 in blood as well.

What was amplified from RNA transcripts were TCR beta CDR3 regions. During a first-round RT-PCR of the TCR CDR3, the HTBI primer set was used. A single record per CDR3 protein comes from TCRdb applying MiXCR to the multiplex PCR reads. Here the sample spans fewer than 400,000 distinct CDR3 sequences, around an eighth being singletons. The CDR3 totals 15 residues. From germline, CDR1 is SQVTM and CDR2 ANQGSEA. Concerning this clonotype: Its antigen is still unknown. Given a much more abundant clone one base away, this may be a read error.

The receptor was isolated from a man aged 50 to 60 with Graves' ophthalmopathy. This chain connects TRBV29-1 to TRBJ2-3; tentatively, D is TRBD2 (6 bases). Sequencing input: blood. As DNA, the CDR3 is TGCGGCGTTGAAGATCACCGGGGGAGCACAGATACGCAGTATTTT. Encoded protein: CGVEDHRGSTDTQYF.